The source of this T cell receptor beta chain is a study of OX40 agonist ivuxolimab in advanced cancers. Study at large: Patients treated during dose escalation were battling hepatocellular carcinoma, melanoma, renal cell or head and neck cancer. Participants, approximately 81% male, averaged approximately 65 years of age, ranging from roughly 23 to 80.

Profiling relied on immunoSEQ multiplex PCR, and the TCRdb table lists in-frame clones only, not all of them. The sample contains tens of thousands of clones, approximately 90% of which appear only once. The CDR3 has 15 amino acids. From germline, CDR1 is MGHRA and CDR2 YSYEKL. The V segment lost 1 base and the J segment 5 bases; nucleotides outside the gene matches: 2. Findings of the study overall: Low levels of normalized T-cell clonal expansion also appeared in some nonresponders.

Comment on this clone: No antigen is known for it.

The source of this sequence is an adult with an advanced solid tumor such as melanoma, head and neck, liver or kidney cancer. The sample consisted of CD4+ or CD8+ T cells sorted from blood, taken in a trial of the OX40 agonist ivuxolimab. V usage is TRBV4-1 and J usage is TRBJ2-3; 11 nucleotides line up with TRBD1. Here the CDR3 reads CASSQVGTGGDTQYF. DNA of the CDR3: TGCGCCAGCAGCCAAGTGGGGACAGGGGGAGATACGCAGTATTTT.